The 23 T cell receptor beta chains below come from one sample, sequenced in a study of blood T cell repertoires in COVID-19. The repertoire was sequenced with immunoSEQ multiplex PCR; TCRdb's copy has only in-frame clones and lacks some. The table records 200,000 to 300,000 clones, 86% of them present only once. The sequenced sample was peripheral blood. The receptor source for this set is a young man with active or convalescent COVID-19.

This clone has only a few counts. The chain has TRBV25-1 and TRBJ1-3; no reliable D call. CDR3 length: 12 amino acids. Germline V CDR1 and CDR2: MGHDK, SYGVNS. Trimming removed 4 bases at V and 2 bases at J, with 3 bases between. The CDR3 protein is CASSGAGNTIYF. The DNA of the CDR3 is TGTGCCAGCAGTGGAGCTGGAAACACCATATATTTT.

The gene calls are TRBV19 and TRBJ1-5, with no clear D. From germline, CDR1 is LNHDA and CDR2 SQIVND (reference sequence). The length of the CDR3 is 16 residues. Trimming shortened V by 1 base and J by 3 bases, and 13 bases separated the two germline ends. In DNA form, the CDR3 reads TGTGCCAGTAGTATAGGTGGTAGAAGATTCAATCAGCCCCAGCATTTT. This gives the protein CASSIGGRRFNQPQHF.

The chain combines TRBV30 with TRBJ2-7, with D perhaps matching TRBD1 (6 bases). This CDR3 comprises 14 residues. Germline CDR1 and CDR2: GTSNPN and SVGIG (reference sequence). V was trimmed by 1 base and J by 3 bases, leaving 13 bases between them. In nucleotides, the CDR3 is TGTGCCTGGAGTGCGTTAGGGGGTATCTACGAGCAGTACTTC. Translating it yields CAWSALGGIYEQYF. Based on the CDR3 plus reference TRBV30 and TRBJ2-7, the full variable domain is SQTIHQWPATLVQPVGSPLSLECTVEGTSNPNLYWYRQAAGRGLQLLFYSVGIGQISSEVPQNLSASRPQDRQFILSSKKLLLSDSGFYLCAWSALGGIYEQYFGPGTRLTVT.

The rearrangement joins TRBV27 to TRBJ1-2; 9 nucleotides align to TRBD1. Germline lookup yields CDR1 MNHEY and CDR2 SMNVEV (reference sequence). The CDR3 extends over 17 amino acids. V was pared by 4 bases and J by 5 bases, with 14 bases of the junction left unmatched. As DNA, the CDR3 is TGTGCCAGCAGTTCTAAAGCTACGACAGGGGGAGCATATGGCTACACCTTC. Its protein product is CASSSKATTGGAYGYTF.

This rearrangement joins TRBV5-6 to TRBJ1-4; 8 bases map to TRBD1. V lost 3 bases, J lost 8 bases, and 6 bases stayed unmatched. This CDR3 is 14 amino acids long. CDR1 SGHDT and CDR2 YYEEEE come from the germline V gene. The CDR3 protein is CASSYGQGSEKLFF. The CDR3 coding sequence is TGTGCCAGCAGCTATGGACAGGGAAGCGAAAAACTGTTTTTT.

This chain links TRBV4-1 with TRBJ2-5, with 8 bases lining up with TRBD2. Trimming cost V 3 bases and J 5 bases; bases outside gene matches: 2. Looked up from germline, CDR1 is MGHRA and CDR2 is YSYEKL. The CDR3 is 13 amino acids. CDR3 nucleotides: TGCGCCAGCAGCCATTCGGGGGGGGAGACCCAGTACTTC. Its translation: CASSHSGGETQYF.

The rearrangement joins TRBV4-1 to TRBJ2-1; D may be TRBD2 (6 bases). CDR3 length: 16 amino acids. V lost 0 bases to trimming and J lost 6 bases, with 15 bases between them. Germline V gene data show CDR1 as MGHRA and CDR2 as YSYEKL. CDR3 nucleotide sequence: TGCGCCAGCAGCCAAGATTCCAGCGGGCCCCCCAATGAGCAGTTCTTC. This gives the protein CASSQDSSGPPNEQFF.

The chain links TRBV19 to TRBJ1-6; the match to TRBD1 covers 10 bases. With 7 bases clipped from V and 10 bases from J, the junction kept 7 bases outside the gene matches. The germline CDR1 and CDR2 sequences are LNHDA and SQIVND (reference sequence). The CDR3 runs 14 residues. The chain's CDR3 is CASTNTGQGSPLHF. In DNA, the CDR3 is TGTGCCAGTACTAACACGGGACAGGGGTCACCCCTCCACTTT.

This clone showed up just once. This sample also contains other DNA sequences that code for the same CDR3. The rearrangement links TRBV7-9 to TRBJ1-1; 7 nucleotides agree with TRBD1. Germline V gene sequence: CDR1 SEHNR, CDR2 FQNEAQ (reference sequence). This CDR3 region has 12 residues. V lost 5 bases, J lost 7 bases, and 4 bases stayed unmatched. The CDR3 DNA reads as TGTGCCAGCAGCCTGGGACAGCTTGAAGCTTTCTTT. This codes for CASSLGQLEAFF. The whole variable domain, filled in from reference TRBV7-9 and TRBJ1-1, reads DTGVSQNPRHKITKRGQNVTFRCDPISEHNRLYWYRQTLGQGPEFLTYFQNEAQLEKSRLLSDRFSAERPKGSFSTLEIQRTEQGDSAMYLCASSLGQLEAFFGQGTRLTVV.

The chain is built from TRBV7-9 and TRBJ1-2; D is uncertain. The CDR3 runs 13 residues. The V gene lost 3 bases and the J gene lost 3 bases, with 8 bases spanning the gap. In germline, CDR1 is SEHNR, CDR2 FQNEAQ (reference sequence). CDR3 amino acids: CASSFSLDYGYTF. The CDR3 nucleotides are TGTGCCAGCAGCTTCTCACTGGACTATGGCTACACCTTC.

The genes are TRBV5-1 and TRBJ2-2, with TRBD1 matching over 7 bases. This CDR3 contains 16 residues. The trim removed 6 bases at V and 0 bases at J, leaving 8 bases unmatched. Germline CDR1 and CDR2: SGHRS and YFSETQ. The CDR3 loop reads CASTNQGQPNTGELFF. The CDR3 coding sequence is TGCGCCAGCACGAATCAGGGACAGCCGAACACCGGGGAGCTGTTTTTT.

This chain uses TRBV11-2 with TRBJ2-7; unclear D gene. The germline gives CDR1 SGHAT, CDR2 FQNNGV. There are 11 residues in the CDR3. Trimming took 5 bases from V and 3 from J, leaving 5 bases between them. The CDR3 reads CASSQNYEQYF. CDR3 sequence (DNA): TGTGCCAGCAGCCAGAACTACGAGCAGTACTTC.

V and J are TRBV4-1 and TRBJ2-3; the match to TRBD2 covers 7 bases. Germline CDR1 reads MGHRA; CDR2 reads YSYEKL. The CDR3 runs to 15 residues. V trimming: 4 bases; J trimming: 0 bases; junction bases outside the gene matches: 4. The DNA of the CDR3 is TGCGCCAGCAGCCTAAAGCGGGGAAGCACAGATACGCAGTATTTT. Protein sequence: CASSLKRGSTDTQYF.

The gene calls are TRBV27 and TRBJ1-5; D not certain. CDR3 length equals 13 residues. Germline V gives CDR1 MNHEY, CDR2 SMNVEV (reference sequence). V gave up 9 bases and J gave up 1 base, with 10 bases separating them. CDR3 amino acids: CARTNMSNQPQHF. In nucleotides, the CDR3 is TGTGCCAGGACAAATATGAGCAATCAGCCCCAGCATTTT.

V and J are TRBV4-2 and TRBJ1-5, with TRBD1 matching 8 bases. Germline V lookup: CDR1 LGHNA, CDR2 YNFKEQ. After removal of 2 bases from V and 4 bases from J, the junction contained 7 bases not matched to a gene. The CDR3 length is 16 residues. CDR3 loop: CASSQYQGAGNQPQHF. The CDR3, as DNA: TGTGCCAGCAGCCAATATCAGGGGGCCGGGAATCAGCCCCAGCATTTT.

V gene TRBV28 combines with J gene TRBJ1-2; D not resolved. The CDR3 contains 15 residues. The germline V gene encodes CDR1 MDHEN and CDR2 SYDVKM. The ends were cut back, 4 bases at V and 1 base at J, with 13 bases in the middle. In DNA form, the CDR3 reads TGTGCCAGCAGTTCAGCCGGGAGCCTTAACTATGGCTACACCTTC. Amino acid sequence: CASSSAGSLNYGYTF.

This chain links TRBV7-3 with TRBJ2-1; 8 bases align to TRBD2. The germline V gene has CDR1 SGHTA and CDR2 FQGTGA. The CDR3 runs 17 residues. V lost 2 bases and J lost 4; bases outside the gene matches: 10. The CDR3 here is CASSLDSGGGRYNEQFF. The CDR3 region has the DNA TGTGCCAGCAGCTTAGACTCAGGCGGGGGGAGGTACAATGAGCAGTTCTTC.

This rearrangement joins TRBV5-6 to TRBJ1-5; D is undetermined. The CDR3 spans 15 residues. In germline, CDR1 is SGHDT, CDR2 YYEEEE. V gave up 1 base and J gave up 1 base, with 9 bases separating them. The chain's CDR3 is CASSLSRYSNQPQHF. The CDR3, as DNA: TGTGCCAGCAGCTTGTCTAGGTACAGCAATCAGCCCCAGCATTTT.

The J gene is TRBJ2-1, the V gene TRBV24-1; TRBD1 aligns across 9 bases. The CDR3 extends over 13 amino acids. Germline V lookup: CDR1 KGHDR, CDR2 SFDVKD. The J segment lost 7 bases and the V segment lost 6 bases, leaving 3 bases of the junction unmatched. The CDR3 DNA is TGTGCCACCAGTCCGGGACAGGGTAATGAGCAGTTCTTC. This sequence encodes CATSPGQGNEQFF.

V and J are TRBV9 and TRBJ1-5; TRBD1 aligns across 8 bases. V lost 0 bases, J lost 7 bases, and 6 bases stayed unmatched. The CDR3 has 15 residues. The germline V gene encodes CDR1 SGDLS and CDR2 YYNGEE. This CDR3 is CASSVGTGFGQPQHF. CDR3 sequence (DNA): TGTGCCAGCAGCGTAGGGACAGGGTTTGGCCAGCCCCAGCATTTT.

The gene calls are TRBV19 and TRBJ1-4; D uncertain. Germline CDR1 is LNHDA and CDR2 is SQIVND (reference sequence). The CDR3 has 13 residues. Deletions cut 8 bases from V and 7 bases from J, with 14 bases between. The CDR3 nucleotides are TGTGCCAGTGGTAGGGCTGGTAGTGAAAAACTGTTTTTT. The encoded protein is CASGRAGSEKLFF. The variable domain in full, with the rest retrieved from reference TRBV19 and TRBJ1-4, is DGGITQSPKYLFRKEGQNVTLSCEQNLNHDAMYWYRQDPGQGLRLIYYSQIVNDFQKGDIAEGYSVSREKKESFPLTVTSAQKNPTAFYLCASGRAGSEKLFFGSGTQLSVL.

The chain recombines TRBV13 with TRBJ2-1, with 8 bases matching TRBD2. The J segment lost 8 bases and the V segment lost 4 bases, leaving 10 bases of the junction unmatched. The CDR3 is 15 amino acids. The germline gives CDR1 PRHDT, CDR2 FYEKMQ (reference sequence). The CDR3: CASSSRSGGPDEQFF. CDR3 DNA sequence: TGTGCCAGCAGCTCACGTTCGGGGGGGCCCGATGAGCAGTTCTTC.

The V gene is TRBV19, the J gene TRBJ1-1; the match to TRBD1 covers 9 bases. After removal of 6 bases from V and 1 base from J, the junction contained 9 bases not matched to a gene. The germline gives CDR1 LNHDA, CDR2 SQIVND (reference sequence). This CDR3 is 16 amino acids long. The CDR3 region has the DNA TGTGCCAGTAGAACACAGCCGGGACAGGGGAACACTGAAGCTTTCTTT. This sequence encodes CASRTQPGQGNTEAFF. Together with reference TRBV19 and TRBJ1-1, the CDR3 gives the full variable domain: DGGITQSPKYLFRKEGQNVTLSCEQNLNHDAMYWYRQDPGQGLRLIYYSQIVNDFQKGDIAEGYSVSREKKESFPLTVTSAQKNPTAFYLCASRTQPGQGNTEAFFGQGTRLTVV.